In its sample, the clone carrying this T cell receptor (beta chain) was seen many times. Its antigen remains unidentified. The source of the sample is a study of CD8 T cells in ankylosing spondylitis. Using its own MiXCR run on the 5' RACE reads, TCRdb lists one record per CDR3 protein. The data show approximately 220,000 distinct CDR3 sequences, with approximately 16% seen just once and 40% to 50% held by the top ten. General study findings and limits: A motif in TCR beta, a set of under 10 highly homologous variants, appeared characteristic of ankylosing spondylitis blood. Clones that were linked to disease were CD8+ and were relatively rare in peripheral blood.

The CDR3 contains 16 residues. Germline values: CDR1 SGHRS, CDR2 YFSETQ. V lost 2 bases and J lost 10; bases outside the gene matches: 17. This rearrangement joins TRBV5-1 to TRBJ1-1; TRBD1 agrees at 7 bases. The origin of this receptor is a male donor with ankylosing spondylitis. The specimen was blood, either unsorted or a sorted T cell fraction (not recorded which). Here the CDR3 reads CASSFHPDGRRTGAFF. The CDR3 bases are TGCGCCAGCAGCTTTCATCCCGACGGACGGCGGACAGGAGCTTTCTTT.